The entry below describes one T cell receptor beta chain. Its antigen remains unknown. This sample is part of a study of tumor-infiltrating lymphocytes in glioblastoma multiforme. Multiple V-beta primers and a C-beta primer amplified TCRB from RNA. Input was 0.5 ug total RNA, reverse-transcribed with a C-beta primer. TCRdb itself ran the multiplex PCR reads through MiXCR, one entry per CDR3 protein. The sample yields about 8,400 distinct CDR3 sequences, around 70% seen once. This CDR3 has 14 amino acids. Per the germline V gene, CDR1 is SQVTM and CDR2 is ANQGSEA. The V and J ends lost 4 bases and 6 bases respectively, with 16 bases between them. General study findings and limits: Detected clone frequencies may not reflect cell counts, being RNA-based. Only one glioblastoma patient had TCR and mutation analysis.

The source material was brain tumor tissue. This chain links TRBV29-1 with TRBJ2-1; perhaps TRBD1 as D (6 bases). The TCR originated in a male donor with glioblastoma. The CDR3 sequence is CSVVRRQGRNEQFF. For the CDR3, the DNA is TGCAGCGTTGTGAGGCGGCAGGGGCGCAATGAGCAGTTCTTC.